The 24 T cell receptor beta chains presented below share a single source sample, sequenced in a study of OX40 agonist ivuxolimab in advanced cancers. Produced via immunoSEQ multiplex PCR; TCRdb's table is partial and in-frame only. Here the sample spans 45,000 to 65,000 clones, under 95% being singletons. Specimen: CD4+ or CD8+ T cells sorted from blood, collected in a trial of the OX40 agonist ivuxolimab. The receptors come from an adult with an advanced solid tumor such as melanoma, head and neck, liver or kidney cancer.

The chain employs TRBV4-2 and TRBJ2-7; 8 nucleotides line up with TRBD1. With V trimmed by 1 base and J by 4 bases, 6 bases remained unmatched. CDR3 length: 15 residues. The V gene's germline CDR1 is LGHNA and CDR2 YNFKEQ. CDR3 sequence: CASSQGGQAPYEQYF. CDR3 bases: TGTGCCAGCAGCCAAGGGGGACAGGCACCTTACGAGCAGTACTTC.

The chain carries TRBV10-3 and TRBJ2-1, with 7 bases fitting TRBD2. The CDR3 sequence is 15 residues long. The trim removed 4 bases at V and 1 base at J, leaving 4 bases unmatched. Germline V gene sequence: CDR1 ENHRY, CDR2 SYGVKD. This CDR3 reads CAISGSSGSYNEQFF. The CDR3 nucleotides read TGTGCCATCAGTGGGAGTAGCGGGTCCTACAATGAGCAGTTCTTC.

The chain recombines TRBV13 with TRBJ2-1; 11 nucleotides align to TRBD1. V was pared by 4 bases and J by 0 bases, with 14 bases of the junction left unmatched. The CDR3 is 20 amino acids. CDR1 is PRHDT and CDR2 is FYEKMQ in the germline V gene (reference sequence). For the CDR3, the DNA is TGTGCCAGCAGCTCAACCCCCGGGACAGGGGGAGGAGGCTCCTACAATGAGCAGTTCTTC. This gives the protein CASSSTPGTGGGGSYNEQFF.

The chain recombines TRBV28 with TRBJ2-3; tentatively, D is TRBD2 (5 bases). The germline gives CDR1 MDHEN, CDR2 SYDVKM. The CDR3 has 14 residues. Deletions cut 2 bases from V and 2 bases from J, with 8 bases between. The CDR3 nucleotides are TGTGCCAGCAGTTTAAGGGAGTTCACAGATACGCAGTATTTT. It yields the protein CASSLREFTDTQYF.

The chain carries TRBV5-4 and TRBJ2-1; 8 positions match TRBD2. Germline-derived CDR1 and CDR2 are SGHNT and YYREEE (reference sequence). The CDR3 is made up of 15 amino acids. Trimming took 2 bases from V and 5 from J; bases not matched to a gene: 6. In nucleotides, the CDR3 is TGTGCCAGCAGCTTACGGGAGGGGGAAGACAATGAGCAGTTCTTC. Its translation: CASSLREGEDNEQFF. The full variable domain, rest sourced from reference TRBV5-4 and TRBJ2-1, is ETGVTQSPTHLIKTRGQQVTLRCSSQSGHNTVSWYQQALGQGPQFIFQYYREEENGRGNFPPRFSGLQFPNYSSELNVNALELDDSALYLCASSLREGEDNEQFFGPGTRLTVL.

This clone was detected only once. The chain has TRBV15 and TRBJ1-5; 7 bases match TRBD1. V lost 0 bases and J lost 1; bases outside the gene matches: 9. The germline V gene has CDR1 LNHNV and CDR2 YYDKDF (reference sequence). The CDR3 has 18 amino acids. The CDR3 bases are TGTGCCACCAGCAGAGATTCAAATACAGGGGTGAGCAATCAGCCCCAGCATTTT. Translating it yields CATSRDSNTGVSNQPQHF.

The chain joins TRBV15 to TRBJ2-5; no clear D gene. The CDR3 loop spans 11 amino acids. Germline V lookup: CDR1 LNHNV, CDR2 YYDKDF (reference sequence). V lost 0 bases to trimming and J lost 7 bases, with 3 bases between them. CDR3 coding DNA: TGTGCCACCAGCAGAGATCCGACCCAGTACTTC. The encoded protein is CATSRDPTQYF.

Of note for this clone: This CDR3 is also generated by other DNA sequences in the sample. The rearrangement uses TRBV6-5 and TRBJ1-5; D unclear. Germline V gene sequence: CDR1 MNHEY, CDR2 SVGAGI. This CDR3 has 14 residues. V was shortened by 2 bases and J by 2 bases, with 7 bases between the two germline ends. The CDR3 here is CASSYGGGNQPQHF. The CDR3 DNA is TGTGCCAGCAGTTACGGTGGTGGCAATCAGCCCCAGCATTTT.

This chain uses TRBV25-1 with TRBJ2-1, with 11 bases lining up with TRBD2. The CDR3 has 15 residues. V shed 3 bases, J shed 6 bases, and the junction held 4 bases outside the gene matches. Germline CDR1 MGHDK, CDR2 SYGVNS. The CDR3 coding sequence is TGTGCCAGCAGTGACCAACTAGCGGGAGTCAATGAGCAGTTCTTC. It encodes CASSDQLAGVNEQFF.

This clone was observed a single time. The chain uses TRBV30 and TRBJ2-7; 8 nucleotides align to TRBD2. CDR1 and CDR2 from the germline V gene are GTSNPN and SVGIG (reference sequence). Trimming took 3 bases from V and 4 from J; bases not matched to a gene: 14. CDR3 size: 16 residues. The CDR3 DNA sequence: TGTGCCTGGAGAGGGACTCTCGGACGGGAGGGTTACGAGCAGTACTTC. It encodes CAWRGTLGREGYEQYF.

The chain is built from TRBV11-3 and TRBJ2-1, with 13 positions matching TRBD2. V shed 0 bases and J 5 bases; nucleotides not matched to a gene: 10. Germline V lookup: CDR1 SGHNT, CDR2 YENEEA. The CDR3 has 19 amino acids. DNA for the CDR3: TGTGCCAGCAGCTTAGATGGGACTAGCGGGACTCGGAACAACAATGAGCAGTTCTTC. It codes for CASSLDGTSGTRNNNEQFF.

About this clone: Other DNA sequences in this specimen translate into the identical CDR3. The chain is built from TRBV9 and TRBJ2-7, with 8 nucleotides matching TRBD1. J lost 2 bases, V lost 0 bases, and 1 base had no gene match. This CDR3 contains 14 residues. Per germline, CDR1 SGDLS and CDR2 YYNGEE. CDR3 DNA sequence: TGTGCCAGCAGCGTAGGGACAGGGACCTACGAGCAGTACTTC. It codes for CASSVGTGTYEQYF.

The chain combines TRBV6-5 with TRBJ2-1, with D possibly TRBD1 on 6 matching bases. Per germline, CDR1 MNHEY and CDR2 SVGAGI. The V end was cut by 2 bases, the J end by 9 bases, with 14 bases between. The CDR3 is 14 amino acids. CDR3 amino acids: CASSYGRGLGEQFF. The CDR3 DNA reads TGTGCCAGCAGTTACGGCAGGGGCCTTGGTGAGCAGTTCTTC.

A single count supports this clone. The chain employs TRBV28 and TRBJ2-1; D is perhaps TRBD2 (5 bases). The V end lost 3 bases, the J end lost 3 bases, and 9 bases lay between the germline ends. The CDR3 is made up of 14 amino acids. The germline CDR1 and CDR2 sequences are MDHEN and SYDVKM. This CDR3 is CASSFFSDYNEQFF. CDR3 bases: TGTGCCAGCAGTTTCTTTAGCGACTACAATGAGCAGTTCTTC.

The genes are TRBV4-3 and TRBJ1-4; the D is unclear. Trimming shortened V by 2 bases and J by 8 bases, and 9 bases separated the two germline ends. The CDR3 is made up of 13 amino acids. CDR1 LGHNA and CDR2 YSLEER come from the germline V gene. CDR3 protein: CASSQSESEKLFF. CDR3 sequence (DNA): TGCGCCAGCAGCCAATCCGAAAGCGAAAAACTGTTTTTT.

The chain uses TRBV19 and TRBJ1-1; 7 bases fit TRBD1. The junction had 12 bases not matched to a gene; V was cut back by 5 bases and J by 6 bases. CDR1 is LNHDA and CDR2 is SQIVND in the germline V gene (reference sequence). The length of the CDR3 is 15 residues. In DNA, the CDR3 is TGTGCCAGTAGTGCCGACTTCCGGACAGGACCTGAAGCTTTCTTT. Amino acids: CASSADFRTGPEAFF.

V and J are TRBV19 and TRBJ2-7; D ambiguous. CDR1 and CDR2 (germline): LNHDA, SQIVND (reference sequence). Trimming cost V 1 base and J 1 base, with 5 bases left between them. The CDR3 length is 13 residues. The CDR3 protein is CASSIASSYEQYF. The CDR3 coding sequence is TGTGCCAGTAGTATAGCCAGTTCCTACGAGCAGTACTTC.

J is TRBJ2-6 and V is TRBV27; no reliable D call. Germline lookup yields CDR1 MNHEY and CDR2 SMNVEV (reference sequence). This CDR3 has 15 residues. Trimming pared 6 bases from V and 4 bases from J, leaving 13 bases between. The CDR3 protein is CASRTLTDGANVLTF. In DNA, the CDR3 is TGTGCCAGCAGGACCCTTACGGACGGGGCCAACGTCCTGACTTTC.

This clone was detected only once. This chain links TRBV4-3 with TRBJ1-1; 8 positions match TRBD1. The V gene end was trimmed by 4 bases and the J gene end by 0 bases; junction bases not matched to a gene: 4. Germline CDR1 LGHNA, CDR2 YSLEER. This CDR3 has 15 amino acids. This CDR3 reads CASSLGTGMNTEAFF. CDR3 bases: TGCGCCAGCAGCCTCGGGACAGGAATGAACACTGAAGCTTTCTTT.

The V call is TRBV19, the J call TRBJ2-1; 10 bases are a match to TRBD1. After removal of 7 bases from V and 2 bases from J, the junction contained 5 bases not matched to a gene. In germline, CDR1 is LNHDA, CDR2 SQIVND (reference sequence). The CDR3 runs 15 residues. CDR3 protein: CASTSGTGAYNEQFF. CDR3 nucleotides: TGTGCCAGTACTTCCGGGACAGGGGCCTACAATGAGCAGTTCTTC.

A single count supports this clone. The chain couples TRBV14 to TRBJ2-1; D is unclear. This CDR3 contains 11 residues. V was pared by 5 bases and J by 4 bases, with 3 bases between. CDR1 is SGHDN, CDR2 FVKESK, per germline. The CDR3 loop reads CASSGYNEQFF. CDR3 in DNA: TGTGCCAGCAGCGGGTACAATGAGCAGTTCTTC.

The chain joins TRBV11-2 to TRBJ1-4, with TRBD1 matching over 10 bases. J gave up 2 bases and V 3 bases, and 9 bases lay outside the gene matches. Germline values: CDR1 SGHAT, CDR2 FQNNGV. CDR3 length: 18 amino acids. For the CDR3, the DNA is TGTGCCAGCAGCTTCGGACAGGGGGGTTTATTGACTAATGAAAAACTGTTTTTT. It codes for CASSFGQGGLLTNEKLFF.

The V and J genes are TRBV7-2 and TRBJ1-5; no clear D gene. The CDR3 contains 15 residues. Germline V gene lookup returns CDR1 SGHTA and CDR2 FQGNSA. Trimming took 1 base from V and 7 from J, leaving 14 bases between them. The CDR3 here is CASSLDFAAGQPQHF. CDR3 sequence (DNA): TGTGCCAGCAGCTTAGACTTTGCGGCGGGACAGCCCCAGCATTTT.

The chain employs TRBV30 and TRBJ1-2, with a possible D match to TRBD1 (5 bases). Germline loops: CDR1 GTSNPN, CDR2 SVGIG (reference sequence). Trimming removed 5 bases at V and 4 bases at J, with 8 bases between. This CDR3 contains 11 residues. The CDR3 protein is CAWGDGYGYTF. The CDR3 coding sequence is TGTGCCTGGGGGGACGGCTATGGCTACACCTTC.